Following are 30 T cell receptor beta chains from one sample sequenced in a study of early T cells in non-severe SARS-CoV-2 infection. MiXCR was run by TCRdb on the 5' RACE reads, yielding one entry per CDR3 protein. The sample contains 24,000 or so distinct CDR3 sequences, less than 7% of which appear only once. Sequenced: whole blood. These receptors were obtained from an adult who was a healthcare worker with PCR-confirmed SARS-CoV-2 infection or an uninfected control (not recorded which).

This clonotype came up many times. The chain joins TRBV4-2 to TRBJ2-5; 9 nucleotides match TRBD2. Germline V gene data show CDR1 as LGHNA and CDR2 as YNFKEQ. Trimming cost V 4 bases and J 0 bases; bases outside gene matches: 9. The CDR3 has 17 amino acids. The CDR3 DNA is TGTGCCAGCAGCCCCCTGGCGGGGGGGCCGTACCAAGAGACCCAGTACTTC. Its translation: CASSPLAGGPYQETQYF.

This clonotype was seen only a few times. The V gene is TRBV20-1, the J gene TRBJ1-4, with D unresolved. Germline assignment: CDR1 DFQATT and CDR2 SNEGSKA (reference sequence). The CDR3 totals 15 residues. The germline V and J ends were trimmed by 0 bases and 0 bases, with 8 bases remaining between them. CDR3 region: CSARDRPATNEKLFF. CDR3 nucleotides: TGCAGTGCTAGAGACAGGCCCGCAACTAATGAAAAACTGTTTTTT.

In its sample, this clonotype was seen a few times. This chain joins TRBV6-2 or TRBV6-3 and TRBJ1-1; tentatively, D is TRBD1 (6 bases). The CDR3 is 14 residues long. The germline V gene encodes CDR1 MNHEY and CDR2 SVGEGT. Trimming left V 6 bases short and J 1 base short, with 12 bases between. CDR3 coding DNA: TGTGCCAGCAGCTACAGGGTCCAGAACACTGAAGCTTTCTTT. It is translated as CASSYRVQNTEAFF.

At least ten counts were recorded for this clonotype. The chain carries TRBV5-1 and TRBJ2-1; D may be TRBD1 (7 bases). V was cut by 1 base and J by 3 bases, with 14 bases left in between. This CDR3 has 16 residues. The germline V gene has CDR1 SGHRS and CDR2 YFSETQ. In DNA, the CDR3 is TGCGCCAGCAGCTTGAGGGGGGACAGTCTCTACAATGAGCAGTTCTTC. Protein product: CASSLRGDSLYNEQFF.

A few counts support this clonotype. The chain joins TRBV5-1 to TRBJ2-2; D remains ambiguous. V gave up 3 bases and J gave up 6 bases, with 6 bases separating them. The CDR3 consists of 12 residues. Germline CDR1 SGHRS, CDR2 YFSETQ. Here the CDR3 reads CASSWYAGELFF. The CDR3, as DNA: TGCGCCAGCAGCTGGTATGCCGGGGAGCTGTTTTTT.

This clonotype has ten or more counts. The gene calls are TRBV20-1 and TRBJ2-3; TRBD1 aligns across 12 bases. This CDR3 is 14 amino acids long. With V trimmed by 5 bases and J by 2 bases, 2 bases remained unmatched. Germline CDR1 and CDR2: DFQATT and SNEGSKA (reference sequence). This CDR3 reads CSAPGQGATDTQYF. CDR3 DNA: TGCAGTGCTCCGGGACAGGGGGCCACAGATACGCAGTATTTT.

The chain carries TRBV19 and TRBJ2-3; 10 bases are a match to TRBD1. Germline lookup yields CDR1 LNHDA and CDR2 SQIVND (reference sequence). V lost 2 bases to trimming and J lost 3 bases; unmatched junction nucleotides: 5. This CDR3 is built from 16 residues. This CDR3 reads CASSINSGQGTDTQYF. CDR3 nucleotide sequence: TGTGCCAGTAGTATAAACTCGGGACAGGGGACAGATACGCAGTATTTT.

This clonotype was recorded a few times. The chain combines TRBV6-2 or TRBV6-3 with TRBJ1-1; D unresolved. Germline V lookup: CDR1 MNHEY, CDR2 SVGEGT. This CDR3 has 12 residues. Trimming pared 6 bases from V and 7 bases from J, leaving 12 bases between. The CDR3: CASSRTGIEAFF. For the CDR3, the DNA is TGTGCCAGCAGCCGTACGGGAATTGAAGCTTTCTTT.

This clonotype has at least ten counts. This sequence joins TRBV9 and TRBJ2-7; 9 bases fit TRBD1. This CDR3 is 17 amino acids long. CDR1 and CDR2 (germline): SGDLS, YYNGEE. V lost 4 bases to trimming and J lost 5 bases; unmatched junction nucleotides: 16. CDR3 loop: CASSLRTRDRVLHEQYF. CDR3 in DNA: TGTGCCAGCAGCTTACGGACCCGGGACAGGGTCTTGCACGAGCAGTACTTC.

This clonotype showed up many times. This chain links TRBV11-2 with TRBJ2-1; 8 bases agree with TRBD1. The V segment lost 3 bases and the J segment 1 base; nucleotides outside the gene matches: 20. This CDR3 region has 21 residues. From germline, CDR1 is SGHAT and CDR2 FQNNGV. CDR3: CASSFPASGQVSIGSYNEQFF. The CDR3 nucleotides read TGTGCCAGCAGCTTCCCTGCATCGGGACAGGTGTCGATTGGGTCCTACAATGAGCAGTTCTTC.

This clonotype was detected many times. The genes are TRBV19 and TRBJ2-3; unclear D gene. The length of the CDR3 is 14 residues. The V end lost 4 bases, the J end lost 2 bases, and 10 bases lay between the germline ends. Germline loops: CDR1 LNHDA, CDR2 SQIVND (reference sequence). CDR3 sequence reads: CASSRAASTDTQYF. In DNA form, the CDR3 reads TGTGCCAGTAGTAGGGCAGCGTCCACAGATACGCAGTATTTT.

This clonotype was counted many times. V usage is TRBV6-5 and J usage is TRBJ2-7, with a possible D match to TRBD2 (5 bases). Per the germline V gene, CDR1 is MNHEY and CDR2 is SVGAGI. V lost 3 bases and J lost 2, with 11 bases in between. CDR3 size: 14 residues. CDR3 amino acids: CASSYESGTYEQYF. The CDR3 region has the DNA TGTGCCAGCAGTTATGAAAGCGGAACCTACGAGCAGTACTTC.

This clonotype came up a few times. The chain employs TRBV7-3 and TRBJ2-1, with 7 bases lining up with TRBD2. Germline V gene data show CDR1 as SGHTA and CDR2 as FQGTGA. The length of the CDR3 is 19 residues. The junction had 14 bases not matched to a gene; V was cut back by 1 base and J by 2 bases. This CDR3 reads CASSLSGSPSGTTYNEQFF. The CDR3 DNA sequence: TGTGCCAGCAGCTTAAGTGGTTCGCCTAGCGGCACCACCTACAATGAGCAGTTCTTC.

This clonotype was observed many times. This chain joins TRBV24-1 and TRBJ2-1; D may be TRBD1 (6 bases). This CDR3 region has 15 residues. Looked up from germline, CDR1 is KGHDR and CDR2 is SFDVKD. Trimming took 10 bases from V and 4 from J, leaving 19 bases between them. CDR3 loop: CATSSGQRLYNEQFF. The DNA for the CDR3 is TGTGCCACTTCATCGGGACAAAGACTTTACAATGAGCAGTTCTTC.

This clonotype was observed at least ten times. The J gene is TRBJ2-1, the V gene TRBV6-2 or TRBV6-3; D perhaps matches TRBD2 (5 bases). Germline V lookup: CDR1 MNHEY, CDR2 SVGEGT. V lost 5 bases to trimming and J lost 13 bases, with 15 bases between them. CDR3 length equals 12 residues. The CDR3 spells CASSGLGPPQFF. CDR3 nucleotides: TGTGCCAGCAGTGGACTTGGACCCCCCCAGTTCTTC.

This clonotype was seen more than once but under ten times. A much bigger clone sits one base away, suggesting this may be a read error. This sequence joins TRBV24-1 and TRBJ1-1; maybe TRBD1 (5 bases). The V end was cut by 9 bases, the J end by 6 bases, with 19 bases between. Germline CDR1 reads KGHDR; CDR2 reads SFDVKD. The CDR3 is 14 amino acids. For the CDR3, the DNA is TGTGCCACCCGTCCGGGCAGGGTGTGCTCTGAAGCTTTCTTT. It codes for CATRPGRVCSEAFF.

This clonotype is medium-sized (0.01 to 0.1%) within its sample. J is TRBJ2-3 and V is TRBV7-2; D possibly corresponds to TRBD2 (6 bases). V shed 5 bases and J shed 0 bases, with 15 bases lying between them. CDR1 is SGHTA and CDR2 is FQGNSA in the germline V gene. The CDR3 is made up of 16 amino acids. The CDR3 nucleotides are TGTGCCAGCAGCCCCGGGGGAAGAACTAGCACAGATACGCAGTATTTT. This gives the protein CASSPGGRTSTDTQYF.

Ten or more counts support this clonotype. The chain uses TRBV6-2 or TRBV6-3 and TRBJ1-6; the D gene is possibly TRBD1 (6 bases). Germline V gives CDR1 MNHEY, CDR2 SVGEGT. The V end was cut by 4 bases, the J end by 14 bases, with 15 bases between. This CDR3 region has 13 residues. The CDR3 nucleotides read TGTGCCAGCAGTTCCTACCAGGGGTCCTCCCTCCACTTT. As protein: CASSSYQGSSLHF.

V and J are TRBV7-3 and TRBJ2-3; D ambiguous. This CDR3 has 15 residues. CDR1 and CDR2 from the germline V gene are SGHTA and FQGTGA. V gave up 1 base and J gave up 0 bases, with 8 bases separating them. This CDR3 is CASSLNGPSTDTQYF. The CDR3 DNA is TGTGCCAGCAGCTTAAACGGCCCTAGCACAGATACGCAGTATTTT. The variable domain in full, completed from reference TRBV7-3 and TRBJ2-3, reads GAGVSQTPSNKVTEKGKYVELRCDPISGHTALYWYRQSLGQGPEFLIYFQGTGAADDSGLPNDRFFAVRPEGSVSTLKIQRTERGDSAVYLCASSLNGPSTDTQYFGPGTRLTVL.

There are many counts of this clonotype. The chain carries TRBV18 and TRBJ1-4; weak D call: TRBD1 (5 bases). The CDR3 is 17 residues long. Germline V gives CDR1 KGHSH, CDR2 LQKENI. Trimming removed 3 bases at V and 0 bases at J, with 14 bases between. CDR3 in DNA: TGTGCCAGCTCACCTCGGGGGGACTATGCAACTAATGAAAAACTGTTTTTT. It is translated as CASSPRGDYATNEKLFF.

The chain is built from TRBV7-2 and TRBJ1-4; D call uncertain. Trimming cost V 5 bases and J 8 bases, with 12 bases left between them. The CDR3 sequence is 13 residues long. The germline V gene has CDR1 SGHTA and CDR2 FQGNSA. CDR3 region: CASSALHGEKLFF. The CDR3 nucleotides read TGTGCCAGCAGCGCACTCCACGGCGAAAAACTGTTTTTT.

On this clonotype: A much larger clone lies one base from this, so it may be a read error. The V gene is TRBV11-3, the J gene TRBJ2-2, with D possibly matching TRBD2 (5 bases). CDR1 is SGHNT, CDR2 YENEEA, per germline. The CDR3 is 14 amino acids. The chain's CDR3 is CASSLRPNTGEQFF. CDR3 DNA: TGTGCCAGCAGCTTACGGCCGAACACCGGGGAGCAGTTTTTT.

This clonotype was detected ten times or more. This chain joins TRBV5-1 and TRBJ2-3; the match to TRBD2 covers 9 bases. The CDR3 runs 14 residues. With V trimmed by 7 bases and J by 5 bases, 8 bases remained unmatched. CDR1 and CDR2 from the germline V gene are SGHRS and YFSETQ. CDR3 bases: TGCGCCAGCTCGCGGGGGGGCCGAGGAGATACGCAGTATTTT. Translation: CASSRGGRGDTQYF. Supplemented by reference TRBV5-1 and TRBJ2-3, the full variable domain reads KAGVTQTPRYLIKTRGQQVTLSCSPISGHRSVSWYQQTPGQGLQFLFEYFSETQRNKGNFPGRFSGRQFSNSRSEMNVSTLELGDSALYLCASSRGGRGDTQYFGPGTRLTVL.

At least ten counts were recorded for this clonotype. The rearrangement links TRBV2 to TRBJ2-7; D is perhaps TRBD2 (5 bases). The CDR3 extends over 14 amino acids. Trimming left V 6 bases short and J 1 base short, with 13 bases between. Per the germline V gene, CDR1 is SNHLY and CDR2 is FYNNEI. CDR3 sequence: CASRPSGLSYEQYF. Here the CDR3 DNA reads TGTGCCAGCAGACCCTCGGGGTTATCCTACGAGCAGTACTTC.

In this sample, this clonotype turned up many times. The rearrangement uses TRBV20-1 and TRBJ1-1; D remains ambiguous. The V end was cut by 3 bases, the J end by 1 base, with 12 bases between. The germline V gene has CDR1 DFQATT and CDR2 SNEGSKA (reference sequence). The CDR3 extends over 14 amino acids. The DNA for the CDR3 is TGCAGTGCTAGTAGACTTGGACCGAACACTGAAGCTTTCTTT. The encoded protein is CSASRLGPNTEAFF.

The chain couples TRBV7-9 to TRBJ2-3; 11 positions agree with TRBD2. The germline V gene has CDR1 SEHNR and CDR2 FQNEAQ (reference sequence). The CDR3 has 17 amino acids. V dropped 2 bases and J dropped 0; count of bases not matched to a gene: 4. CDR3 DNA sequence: TGTGCCAGCAGCTTATACCGGACTAGCGGGAGCACAGATACGCAGTATTTT. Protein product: CASSLYRTSGSTDTQYF.

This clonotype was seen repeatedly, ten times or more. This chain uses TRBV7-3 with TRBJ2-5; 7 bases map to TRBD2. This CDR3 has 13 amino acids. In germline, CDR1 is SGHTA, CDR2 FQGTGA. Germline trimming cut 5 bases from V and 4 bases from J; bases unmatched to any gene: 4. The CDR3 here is CASSPGGGETQYF. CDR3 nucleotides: TGTGCCAGCAGCCCGGGGGGTGGAGAGACCCAGTACTTC.

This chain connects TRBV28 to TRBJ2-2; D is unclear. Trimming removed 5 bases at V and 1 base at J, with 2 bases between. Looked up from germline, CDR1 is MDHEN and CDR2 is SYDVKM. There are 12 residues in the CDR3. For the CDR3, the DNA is TGTGCCAGCAGTGTGAACACCGGGGAGCTGTTTTTT. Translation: CASSVNTGELFF.

CDR3 protein: CASSPTSGGANEQFF. As DNA, the CDR3 is TGTGCCAGCAGCCCCACTAGCGGGGGGGCGAATGAGCAGTTCTTC. This chain links TRBV9 with TRBJ2-1, with 13 bases matching TRBD2. V dropped 4 bases and J dropped 7; count of bases not matched to a gene: 5. This CDR3 comprises 15 residues. Germline CDR1 and CDR2: SGDLS and YYNGEE. Complete variable domain (other parts from reference TRBV9 and TRBJ2-1): DSGVTQTPKHLITATGQRVTLRCSPRSGDLSVYWYQQSLDQGLQFLIQYYNGEERAKGNILERFSAQQFPDLHSELNLSSLELGDSALYFCASSPTSGGANEQFFGPGTRLTVL.

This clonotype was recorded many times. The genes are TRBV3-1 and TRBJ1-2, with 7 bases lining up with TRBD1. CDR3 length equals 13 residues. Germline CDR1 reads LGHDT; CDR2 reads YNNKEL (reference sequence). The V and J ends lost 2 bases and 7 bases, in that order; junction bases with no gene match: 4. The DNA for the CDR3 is TGTGCCAGCAGCCAAAGAGACAGGGCTGGCTACACCTTC. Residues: CASSQRDRAGYTF.